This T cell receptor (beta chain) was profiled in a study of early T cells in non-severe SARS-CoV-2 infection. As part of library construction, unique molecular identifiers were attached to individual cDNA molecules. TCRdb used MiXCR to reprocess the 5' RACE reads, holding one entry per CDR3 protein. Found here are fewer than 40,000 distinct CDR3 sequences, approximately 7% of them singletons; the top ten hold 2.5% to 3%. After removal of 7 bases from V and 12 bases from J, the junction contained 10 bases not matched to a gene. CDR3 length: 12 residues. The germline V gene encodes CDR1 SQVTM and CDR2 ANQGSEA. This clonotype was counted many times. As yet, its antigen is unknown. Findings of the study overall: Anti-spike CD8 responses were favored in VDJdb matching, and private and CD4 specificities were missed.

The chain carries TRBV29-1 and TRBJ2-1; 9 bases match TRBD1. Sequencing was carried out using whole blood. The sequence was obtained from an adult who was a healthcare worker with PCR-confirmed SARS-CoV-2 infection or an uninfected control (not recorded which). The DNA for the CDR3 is TGCAGCGCCAATAACCGACAGGGGGGGCAGTTCTTC. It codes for CSANNRQGGQFF.